The clone carrying this TCR beta chain was recorded a few times. Its antigen is unknown. The source of the sample is a study of CD8 T cells in ankylosing spondylitis. Findings and limits, study-wide: A TCR beta motif of eight or nine highly homologous variants seemed to mark ankylosing spondylitis blood. The study looked at matched synovial fluid samples from ankylosing spondylitis patients. Disease-linked clones were reported to be significantly enriched there.

The V gene end was trimmed by 1 base and the J gene end by 6 bases; junction bases not matched to a gene: 9. Germline-derived CDR1 and CDR2 are SGHAT and FQNNGV. CDR3 length: 16 amino acids. TCR beta libraries were made by quantitative 5'-RACE with molecular barcodes. TCRdb recomputed calls from the 5' RACE reads with MiXCR, one row per CDR3 protein. This sample has about 330,000 distinct CDR3 sequences, with under 8.5% found just once. The gene calls are TRBV11-2 and TRBJ2-3; TRBD2 matches at 8 bases. The specimen sequenced was blood, either unsorted or a sorted T cell fraction (not recorded which). The TCR comes from a male donor with ankylosing spondylitis. The CDR3 spells CASSLGPAGAGDTQYF. The CDR3 DNA follows: TGTGCCAGCAGCTTAGGTCCAGCGGGAGCGGGGGATACGCAGTATTTT. Looking up the rest from reference TRBV11-2 and TRBJ2-3 gives the full variable domain: EAGVAQSPRYKIIEKRQSVAFWCNPISGHATLYWYQQILGQGPKLLIQFQNNGVVDDSQLPKDRFSAERLKGVDSTLKIQPAKLEDSAVYLCASSLGPAGAGDTQYFGPGTRLTVL.